This TCR beta chain was documented in a study of Ad26.COV2.S vaccination and SARS-CoV-2 variants. Points on this clone: The antigen remains unidentified.

General study results and limits: With respect to non-spike TCR breadth, vaccine and placebo recipients were similar. Greater spike-specific TCR breadth was seen in vaccine recipients than in placebo recipients.

The data were produced by immunoSEQ multiplex PCR, yet TCRdb's version contains in-frame clones alone and is incomplete. The profile shows 430,000 or so clones, approximately 92% of them singletons. The CDR3 has 15 amino acids. V shed 0 bases and J shed 2 bases, with 11 bases lying between them. Per the germline V gene, CDR1 is SGHTS and CDR2 is YDEGEE. Treatment denoted: approximately 18 received Ad26.COV2.S at low or high dose, single or two shots; 5 received placebo; per-sample allocation not given. Samples came from day 63 after the first vaccine or placebo injection. An adult donor aged 18-55 years was enrolled in Boston.

This clonotype was obtained from a person aged 18 to 65 who received the Ad26.COV2.S COVID-19 vaccine or a placebo. The chain carries TRBV5-8 and TRBJ2-5, with D possibly TRBD2 on 5 matching bases. Sequences were derived from peripheral blood, sampled in a trial of Ad26.COV2.S vaccine versus placebo. The CDR3: CASSLVWRAQETQYF. As DNA, the CDR3 is TGTGCCAGCAGCTTGGTTTGGCGGGCGCAAGAGACCCAGTACTTC.